This passage covers 20 T cell receptor beta chains from one sample sequenced in a study of T cell clonality in common variable immunodeficiency. The antigens these receptors bind are not known. Overall study findings and caveats: In common variable immunodeficiency, TCR beta chains reportedly carried fewer deletions and N-nucleotide insertions.

Method: immunoSEQ multiplex PCR; TCRdb's copy keeps in-frame clones and lacks some. The sample is made up of several thousand clones, none counted only once. Sequenced sample: peripheral blood mononuclear cells. The source is a human donor with common variable immunodeficiency.

This clone was recorded many times. The read finishes 3 residues shy of the CDR3 end, and the germline J gene is used to complete it. V is TRBV20-1 and J is TRBJ1-2; TRBD1 is a possible D gene (6 bases). Germline loops: CDR1 DFQATT, CDR2 SNEGSKA (reference sequence). The CDR3 covers 13 residues. CDR3 sequence reads: CSVPGHPHGGYTF. CDR3 DNA, as far as it was read: TGCAGTGTACCGGGACATCCTCACGGGGGC.

This clone was recorded many times. The CDR3 goes on 3 residues after the read ends, and that part is filled in from the germline J gene. The genes are TRBV24-1 and TRBJ2-7; perhaps TRBD2 as D (5 bases). The CDR3 extends over 13 amino acids. Germline V gene sequence: CDR1 KGHDR, CDR2 SFDVKD. V gave up 5 bases and J gave up 0 bases, with 7 bases separating them. CDR3 bases read: TGTGCCACCAGTGGACGGGGCTCCTACGAG. Amino acids: CATSGRGSYE. The CDR3 as a whole reads CATSGRGSYEQYF.

This clone appeared many times. Sequencing ends 3 residues short of the CDR3 end; the germline J gene provides the rest. The V gene is TRBV30, the J gene TRBJ1-6; possibly TRBD1 for D (5 bases). In germline, CDR1 is GTSNPN, CDR2 SVGIG (reference sequence). The V end was cut by 1 base, the J end by 7 bases, with 11 bases between. The CDR3 contains 14 residues. The CDR3 region is CAWSALGGNSPLHF. The part of the CDR3 DNA that was read is TGTGCCTGGAGTGCCCTGGGGGGGAATTCACCC. Using reference TRBV30 and TRBJ1-6 for the parts outside the CDR3, the full variable domain is SQTIHQWPATLVQPVGSPLSLECTVEGTSNPNLYWYRQAAGRGLQLLFYSVGIGQISSEVPQNLSASRPQDRQFILSSKKLLLSDSGFYLCAWSALGGNSPLHFGNGTRLTVT.

Within the sample, this clone is medium-sized (0.01 to 0.1%). The CDR3 end is not reached by the read, which stops 3 residues before it; the germline J gene fills it in. The V gene is TRBV2, the J gene TRBJ1-1; D perhaps matches TRBD1 (6 bases). V was trimmed by 2 bases and J by 2 bases, leaving 9 bases between them. CDR1 and CDR2 from the germline V gene are SNHLY and FYNNEI. The CDR3 totals 14 residues. CDR3 in amino acids: CASSEKGVNTEAFF. Incomplete CDR3 DNA: TGTGCCAGCAGTGAAAAGGGGGTTAACACTGAA.

This clone came up many times. The read terminates 3 residues ahead of where the CDR3 ends, so the germline J gene completes it. The chain has TRBV2 and TRBJ2-7; 9 positions agree with TRBD2. The CDR3 sequence is 13 residues long. The junction had 3 bases not matched to a gene; V was cut back by 8 bases and J by 1 base. Germline V CDR1 and CDR2: SNHLY, FYNNEI. CDR3 sequence reads: CASLAGGSYEQYF. The CDR3 bases that were read are TGTGCCAGCCTGGCGGGGGGGTCCTACGAG.

This clone has just a few counts. The read finishes 3 residues shy of the CDR3 end, and the germline J gene is used to complete it. The chain employs TRBV4-2 and TRBJ2-7; D is perhaps TRBD2 (5 bases). Deletions cut 2 bases from V and 0 bases from J, with 8 bases between. The CDR3 extends over 14 amino acids. Germline V lookup: CDR1 LGHNA, CDR2 YNFKEQ. CDR3 amino acids: CASSQRGGSYEQYF. The sequenced part of the CDR3 DNA is TGTGCCAGCAGCCAACGGGGTGGCTCCTACGAG.

This clone was seen repeatedly, ten times or more. The CDR3 goes on 3 residues after the read ends, and that part is filled in from the germline J gene. The genes are TRBV2 and TRBJ2-2, with 8 bases fitting TRBD1. The CDR3 is 15 residues long. CDR1 is SNHLY, CDR2 FYNNEI, per germline. Unmatched junction bases numbered 4, after V lost 6 bases and J lost 1 base. CDR3 bases read: TGTGCCAGCAGCCCGACAGGGGTGAACACCGGGGAG. This encodes CASSPTGVNTGE. The full CDR3 protein is CASSPTGVNTGELFF. Looking up the rest from reference TRBV2 and TRBJ2-2 gives the full variable domain: EPEVTQTPSHQVTQMGQEVILRCVPISNHLYFYWYRQILGQKVEFLVSFYNNEISEKSEIFDDQFSVERPDGSNFTLKIRSTKLEDSAMYFCASSPTGVNTGELFFGEGSRLTVL.

There are many counts of this clone. The read halts 3 residues ahead of the CDR3 end, with the missing end drawn from the germline J gene. This sequence joins TRBV19 and TRBJ2-1, with D unclear. The germline V gene has CDR1 LNHDA and CDR2 SQIVND (reference sequence). The CDR3 runs to 16 residues. Trimming stripped 4 bases from V and 3 bases from J, with 16 bases between. CDR3 sequence: CASSTPKERNYNEQFF. The covered CDR3 bases are TGTGCCAGTAGTACTCCGAAGGAGCGTAACTACAATGAG.

The table lists this clone with many counts. The DNA ends 3 residues before the CDR3 does, and the rest of the CDR3 is filled in from the germline J gene. The chain joins TRBV7-2 to TRBJ2-7; the D gene is possibly TRBD2 (6 bases). The ends were cut back, 3 bases at V and 3 bases at J, with 15 bases in the middle. The V gene's germline CDR1 is SGHTA and CDR2 FQGNSA. The CDR3 has 15 amino acids. This CDR3 reads CASSLARDSHYEQYF. The DNA read from the CDR3 is TGTGCCAGCAGCTTGGCCCGGGACTCGCACTACGAG.

This clone was recorded at least ten times. The read halts 3 residues ahead of the CDR3 end, with the missing end drawn from the germline J gene. The chain has TRBV18 and TRBJ1-6; a weak D match, TRBD1 (6 bases). This CDR3 has 18 residues. Germline V gene data show CDR1 as KGHSH and CDR2 as LQKENI. The V gene lost 4 bases and the J gene lost 8 bases, with 24 bases spanning the gap. The sequenced part of the CDR3 DNA is TGTGCCAGCTCACTCTTGGGGTTTTCGTACAGGGTCGATTCACCC. Protein sequence: CASSLLGFSYRVDSP. The whole CDR3 sequence is CASSLLGFSYRVDSPLHF.

In regard to this clone: Read sequence stops 3 residues before the CDR3 end, and the germline J gene provides the missing end. The rearrangement links TRBV7-2 to TRBJ1-2, with D perhaps matching TRBD1 (5 bases). Germline V gene lookup returns CDR1 SGHTA and CDR2 FQGNSA. V was shortened by 2 bases and J by 4 bases, with 8 bases between the two germline ends. This CDR3 spans 13 amino acids. Partial CDR3 DNA: TGTGCCAGCAGCTTACGTGGGGCCTATGGC. It specifies CASSLRGAYG. The full CDR3 is CASSLRGAYGYTF.

With regard to this clone: A far larger clone is one nucleotide away, so this likely arose from a read error. The read ends 3 residues early relative to the CDR3; the germline J gene fills the gap. The gene calls are TRBV18 and TRBJ1-3; 7 bases agree with TRBD1. Losses at the gene ends were 6 bases for V and 1 base for J; bases not matched to a gene: 15. This CDR3 comprises 18 residues. CDR1 and CDR2 from the germline V gene are KGHSH and LQKENI. This CDR3 reads CASSAARGGSISGNTIYF. The DNA read from the CDR3 is TGTGCCAGCTCTGCCGCTAGAGGGGGCTCTATTTCTGGAAACACC.

This clone was counted many times. The CDR3 end falls 3 residues outside the read, so it is completed with the germline J gene. This chain uses TRBV27 with TRBJ2-7; TRBD1 or TRBD2 may be the D gene (7 bases each). Germline V gene lookup returns CDR1 MNHEY and CDR2 SMNVEV (reference sequence). Trimming removed 5 bases at V and 4 bases at J, with 18 bases between. This CDR3 comprises 15 residues. CDR3 residues: CASSPRQGGAYEQYF. CDR3 bases read: TGTGCCAGCAGTCCCCGACAGGGAGGGGCATACGAG.

This clone is termed medium-sized (0.01 to 0.1%). With the read ending 3 residues before the CDR3 end, the germline J gene is used to fill in that end. V and J are TRBV4-1 and TRBJ2-3; D perhaps matches TRBD1 (5 bases). This CDR3 has 17 amino acids. Germline lookup yields CDR1 MGHRA and CDR2 YSYEKL. Deletions cut 7 bases from V and 0 bases from J, with 20 bases between. The sequenced CDR3 bases are TGCGCCAGCACCCGGTACCCGACAGCGCCTAGCACAGATACG. This gives the protein CASTRYPTAPSTDT. The complete CDR3 reads CASTRYPTAPSTDTQYF.

In its sample, this clone is medium-sized. The CDR3 is cut off 3 residues early in the read; its end comes from the germline J gene. The chain carries TRBV12-5 and TRBJ1-6, with 10 bases that match TRBD1. The trim removed 7 bases at V and 10 bases at J, leaving 10 bases unmatched. The CDR3 has 15 residues. Germline V gene lookup returns CDR1 LGHNT and CDR2 FRNRAP. Partial CDR3 DNA: TGTGCTAGTGCTCCACCGACAGGGGGCTGGTCACCC. Protein product: CASAPPTGGWSP. The whole CDR3 sequence reads CASAPPTGGWSPLHF.

This clone showed up many times. The CDR3 end lies 3 residues beyond the end of the read and is filled in from the germline J gene. The chain combines TRBV5-1 with TRBJ2-3; TRBD2 matches at 10 bases. After removal of 3 bases from V and 6 bases from J, the junction contained 10 bases not matched to a gene. Per germline, CDR1 SGHRS and CDR2 YFSETQ. The CDR3 has 16 residues. The sequenced CDR3 bases are TGCGCCAGCAGCTCACCCCAGCGGGGGGGCCTGGATACG. Residues: CASSSPQRGGLDT. The full-length CDR3 reads as CASSSPQRGGLDTQYF.

Concerning this clone itself: The read ends 3 residues shy of where the CDR3 ends; the end is completed using the germline J gene. The genes are TRBV5-1 and TRBJ2-1; D perhaps matches TRBD2 (5 bases). Germline CDR1 is SGHRS and CDR2 is YFSETQ. This CDR3 comprises 15 residues. V was trimmed by 0 bases and J by 2 bases, leaving 9 bases between them. The CDR3 loop is CASSLVTTAYNEQFF. Incomplete CDR3 DNA: TGCGCCAGCAGCTTGGTGACTACCGCCTACAATGAG.

This clone is medium-sized (0.01 to 0.1%) within its sample. The read ends 3 residues early relative to the CDR3; the germline J gene fills the gap. The rearrangement links TRBV14 to TRBJ2-7; 11 positions agree with TRBD2. This CDR3 is 18 amino acids long. J lost 0 bases, V lost 3 bases, and 10 bases had no gene match. CDR1 is SGHDN, CDR2 FVKESK, per germline. The DNA read from the CDR3 is TGTGCCAGCAGCCATCTGAACCTAGCGGGAGGATACTCCTACGAG. Protein sequence: CASSHLNLAGGYSYE. The entire CDR3 protein is CASSHLNLAGGYSYEQYF. Full variable domain (missing parts from reference TRBV14 and TRBJ2-7): EAGVTQFPSHSVIEKGQTVTLRCDPISGHDNLYWYRRVMGKEIKFLLHFVKESKQDESGMPNNRFLAERTGGTYSTLKVQPAELEDSGVYFCASSHLNLAGGYSYEQYFGPGTRLTVT.

This clone showed up many times. The CDR3 is cut off 3 residues early in the read; its end comes from the germline J gene. The rearrangement links TRBV2 to TRBJ2-5; TRBD1 might be the D (6 bases). The CDR3 is 13 amino acids. The germline V gene encodes CDR1 SNHLY and CDR2 FYNNEI. V was cut by 2 bases and J by 5 bases, with 9 bases left in between. CDR3 in amino acids: CASSETGIETQYF. CDR3 DNA (partial): TGTGCCAGCAGTGAAACAGGGATTGAGACC.

This clone was recorded many times. The CDR3 end is not reached by the read, which stops 3 residues before it; the germline J gene fills it in. The J gene is TRBJ1-2, the V gene TRBV7-2; D gene uncertain. The V and J ends lost 2 bases and 6 bases respectively, with 7 bases between them. Germline V gene sequence: CDR1 SGHTA, CDR2 FQGNSA. The length of the CDR3 is 12 residues. The DNA read from the CDR3 is TGTGCCAGCAGCTTAACCGGGGATGGC. Translating gives CASSLTGDG. The CDR3 as a whole reads CASSLTGDGYTF. Complete variable domain (other parts from reference TRBV7-2 and TRBJ1-2): GAGVSQSPSNKVTEKGKDVELRCDPISGHTALYWYRQSLGQGLEFLIYFQGNSAPDKSGLPSDRFSAERTGGSVSTLTIQRTQQEDSAVYLCASSLTGDGYTFGSGTRLTVV.